This T cell receptor beta chain was observed in a study of T-cell memory formation after mild COVID-19. Via MiXCR, TCRdb re-called the 5' RACE reads, giving one row per CDR3 protein. The sample shows a few hundred thousand distinct CDR3 sequences, approximately 19% of them seen only once. Trimming pared 7 bases from V and 2 bases from J, leaving 8 bases between. CDR1 is ENHRY and CDR2 is SYGVKD in the germline V gene. The CDR3 contains 12 residues. The sequencing sample was made of PBMCs or a T cell subset sorted from them (not recorded which). The genes are TRBV10-3 and TRBJ2-5; D is unclear. This receptor was obtained from a man aged 18 to 35 who had mild COVID-19 (a few samples of this study predate the infection). Cell type and time point are not known. As DNA, the CDR3 is TGTGCCATCAAAAGGGAACAAGAGACCCAGTACTTC. Translation: CAIKREQETQYF.